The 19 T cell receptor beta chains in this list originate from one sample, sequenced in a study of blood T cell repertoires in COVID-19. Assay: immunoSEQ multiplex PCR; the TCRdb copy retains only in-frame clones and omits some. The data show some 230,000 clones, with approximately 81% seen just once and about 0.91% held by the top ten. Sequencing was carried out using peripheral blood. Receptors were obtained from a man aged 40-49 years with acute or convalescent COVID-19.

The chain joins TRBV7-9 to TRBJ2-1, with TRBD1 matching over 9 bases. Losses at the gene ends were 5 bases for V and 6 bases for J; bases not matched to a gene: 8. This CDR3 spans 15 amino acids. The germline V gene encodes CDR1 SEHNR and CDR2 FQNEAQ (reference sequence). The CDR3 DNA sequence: TGTGCCAGCAGCGGCCACGGGACAGGGTCCAATGAGCAGTTCTTC. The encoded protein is CASSGHGTGSNEQFF.

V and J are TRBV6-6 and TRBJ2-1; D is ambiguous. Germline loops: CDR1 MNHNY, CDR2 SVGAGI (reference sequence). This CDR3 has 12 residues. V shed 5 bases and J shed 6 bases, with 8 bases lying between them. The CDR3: CASSRAGNEQFF. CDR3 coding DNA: TGTGCCAGCAGTCGAGCAGGCAATGAGCAGTTCTTC.

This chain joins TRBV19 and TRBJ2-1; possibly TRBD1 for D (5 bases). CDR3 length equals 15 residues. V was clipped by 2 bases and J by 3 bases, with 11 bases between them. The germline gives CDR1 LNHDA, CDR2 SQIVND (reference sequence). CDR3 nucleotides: TGTGCCAGTAGTATACAGGGCATGAGCTACAATGAGCAGTTCTTC. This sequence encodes CASSIQGMSYNEQFF.

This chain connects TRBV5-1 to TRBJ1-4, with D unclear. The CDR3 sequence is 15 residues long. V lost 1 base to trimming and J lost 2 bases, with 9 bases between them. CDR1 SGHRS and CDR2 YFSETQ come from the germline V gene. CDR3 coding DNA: TGCGCCAGCAGCTTGATGACACTTACTAATGAAAAACTGTTTTTT. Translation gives CASSLMTLTNEKLFF.

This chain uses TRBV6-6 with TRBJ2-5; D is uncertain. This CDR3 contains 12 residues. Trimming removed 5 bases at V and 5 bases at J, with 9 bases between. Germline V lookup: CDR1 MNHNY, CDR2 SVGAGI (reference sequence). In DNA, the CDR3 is TGTGCCAGCAGTCCCCCGAGCGAGACCCAGTACTTC. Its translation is CASSPPSETQYF.

DNA for the CDR3: TGTGCCAGCAGCTATCGGACTAGCGGGGGGGCAATTTCAGATACGCAGTATTTT. Translating gives CASSYRTSGGAISDTQYF. V usage is TRBV4-2 and J usage is TRBJ2-3; TRBD2 aligns across 15 bases. V was pared by 5 bases and J by 4 bases, with 10 bases of the junction left unmatched. The CDR3 sequence is 18 residues long. Germline CDR1 and CDR2: LGHNA and YNFKEQ.

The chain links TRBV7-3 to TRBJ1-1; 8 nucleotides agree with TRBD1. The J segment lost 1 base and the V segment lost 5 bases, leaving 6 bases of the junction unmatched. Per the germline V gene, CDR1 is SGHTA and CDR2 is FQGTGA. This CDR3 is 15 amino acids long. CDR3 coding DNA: TGTGCCAGCAGCAGGACAGGGCATGAGAACACTGAAGCTTTCTTT. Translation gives CASSRTGHENTEAFF.

The CDR3, as DNA: TGTGCCAGCAGCCCGCGGACGGGGTTTGAGCAGTACTTC. Its translation is CASSPRTGFEQYF. J is TRBJ2-7 and V is TRBV7-6; D may be TRBD2 (5 bases). This CDR3 comprises 13 residues. Germline V CDR1 and CDR2: SGHVS, FNYEAQ. V was trimmed by 5 bases and J by 7 bases, leaving 15 bases between them.

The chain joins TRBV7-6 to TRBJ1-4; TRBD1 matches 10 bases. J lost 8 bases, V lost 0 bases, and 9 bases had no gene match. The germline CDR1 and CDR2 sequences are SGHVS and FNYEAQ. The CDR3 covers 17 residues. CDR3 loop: CASSLAGQGPKGEKLFF. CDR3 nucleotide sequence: TGTGCCAGCAGCTTAGCGGGACAGGGGCCCAAAGGAGAAAAACTGTTTTTT.

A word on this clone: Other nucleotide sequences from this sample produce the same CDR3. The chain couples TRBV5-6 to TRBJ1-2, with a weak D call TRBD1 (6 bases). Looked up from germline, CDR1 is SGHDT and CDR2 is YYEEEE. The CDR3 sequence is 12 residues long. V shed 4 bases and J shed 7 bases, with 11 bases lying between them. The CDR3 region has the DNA TGTGCCAGCAGCCCGCAGGGGTTTGGCTACACCTTC. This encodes CASSPQGFGYTF.

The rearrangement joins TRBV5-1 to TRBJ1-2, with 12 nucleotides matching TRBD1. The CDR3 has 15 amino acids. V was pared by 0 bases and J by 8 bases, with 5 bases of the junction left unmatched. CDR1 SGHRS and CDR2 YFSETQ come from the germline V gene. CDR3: CASSLVGQGAGGYTF. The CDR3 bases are TGCGCCAGCAGCTTGGTGGGACAGGGGGCAGGCGGCTACACCTTC.

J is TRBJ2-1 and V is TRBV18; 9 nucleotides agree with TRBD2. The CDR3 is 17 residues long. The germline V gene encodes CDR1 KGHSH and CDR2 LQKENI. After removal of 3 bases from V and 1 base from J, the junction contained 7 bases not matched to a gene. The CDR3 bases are TGTGCCAGCTCACCCACCGGCAGCGGGGGGTCCTACAATGAGCAGTTCTTC. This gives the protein CASSPTGSGGSYNEQFF.

CDR3 protein: CASSSAGTQHGYTF. CDR3 coding DNA: TGTGCCAGCAGCTCGGCCGGGACACAACATGGCTACACCTTC. This sequence joins TRBV7-8 and TRBJ1-2; D perhaps matches TRBD1 (6 bases). CDR3 length: 14 residues. V lost 4 bases and J lost 6, with 15 bases in between. Germline CDR1 reads SGHVS; CDR2 reads FQNEAQ.

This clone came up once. The CDR3 loop is CASSLGGYNEQFF. In nucleotides, the CDR3 is TGCGCCAGCAGCTTGGGCGGATACAATGAGCAGTTCTTC. The chain uses TRBV5-1 and TRBJ2-1; D not certain. Trimming shortened V by 0 bases and J by 4 bases, and 5 bases separated the two germline ends. Germline CDR1 SGHRS, CDR2 YFSETQ. CDR3 length: 13 amino acids.

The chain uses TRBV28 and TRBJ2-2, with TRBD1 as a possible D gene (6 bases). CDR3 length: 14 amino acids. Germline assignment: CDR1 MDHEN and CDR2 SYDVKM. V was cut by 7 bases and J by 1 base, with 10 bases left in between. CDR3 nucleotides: TGTGCCAGCATCCTAGGGGGGAACACCGGGGAGCTGTTTTTT. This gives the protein CASILGGNTGELFF. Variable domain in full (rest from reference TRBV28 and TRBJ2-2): DVKVTQSSRYLVKRTGEKVFLECVQDMDHENMFWYRQDPGLGLRLIYFSYDVKMKEKGDIPEGYSVSREKKERFSLILESASTNQTSMYLCASILGGNTGELFFGEGSRLTVL.

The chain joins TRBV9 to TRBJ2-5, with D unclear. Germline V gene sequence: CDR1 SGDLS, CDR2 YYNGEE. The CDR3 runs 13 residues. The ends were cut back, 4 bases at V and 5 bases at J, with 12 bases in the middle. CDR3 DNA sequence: TGTGCCAGCAGCTCCACGACGAGGGAGACCCAGTACTTC. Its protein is CASSSTTRETQYF.

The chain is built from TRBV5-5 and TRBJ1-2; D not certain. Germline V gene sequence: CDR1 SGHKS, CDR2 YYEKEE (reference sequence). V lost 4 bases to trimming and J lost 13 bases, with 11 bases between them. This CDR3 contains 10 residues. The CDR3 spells CASSGRDSTF. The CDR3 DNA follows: TGTGCCAGCAGCGGTCGGGATAGCACCTTC.

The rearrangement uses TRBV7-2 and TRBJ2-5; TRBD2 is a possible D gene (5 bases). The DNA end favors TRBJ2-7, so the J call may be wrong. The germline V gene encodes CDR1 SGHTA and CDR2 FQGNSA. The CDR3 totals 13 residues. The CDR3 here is CASSLFEGGEQYF. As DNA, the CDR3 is TGTGCCAGCAGCTTATTTGAAGGAGGCGAGCAGTACTTC.

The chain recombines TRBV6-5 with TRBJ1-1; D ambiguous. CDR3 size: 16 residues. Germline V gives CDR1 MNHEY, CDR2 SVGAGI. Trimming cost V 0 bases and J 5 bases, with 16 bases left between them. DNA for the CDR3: TGTGCCAGCAGTTACTCCTTTGAGGGAGGACTGACTGAAGCTTTCTTT. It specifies CASSYSFEGGLTEAFF.